The 25 T cell receptor beta chains presented below share a single source sample, sequenced in a study of cytomegalovirus exposure and HLA in healthy donors. Using immunoSEQ multiplex PCR, the repertoire was profiled, and TCRdb retains in-frame clones only, with some absent. The data contain about 44,000 clones, over 85% of them singletons. Sequences were obtained from PBMCs. All receptors derive from a woman between 18 and 29 years old in good health and CMV-seronegative.

This chain uses TRBV7-3 with TRBJ2-3; D may be TRBD2 (6 bases). This CDR3 is built from 18 residues. Trimming took off 2 bases at V and 0 bases at J, with 18 bases between the two ends. Germline CDR1 is SGHTA and CDR2 is FQGTGA. CDR3 sequence reads: CASSLVPGAGTSTDTQYF. The CDR3 DNA reads as TGTGCCAGCAGCTTAGTTCCCGGGGCCGGGACTAGCACAGATACGCAGTATTTT.

J is TRBJ2-3 and V is TRBV28; possible D gene TRBD2, 5 bases. V dropped 3 bases and J dropped 5 bases, with 12 bases sitting between them. The CDR3 covers 14 residues. In germline, CDR1 is MDHEN, CDR2 SYDVKM. For the CDR3, the DNA is TGTGCCAGCAGTTTGGAGGCCACTCAAGATACGCAGTATTTT. It specifies CASSLEATQDTQYF.

The V and J genes are TRBV5-4 and TRBJ2-3; 12 nucleotides agree with TRBD2. Trimming removed 4 bases from V and 0 bases from J; junction bases left unmatched: 12. The germline V gene has CDR1 SGHNT and CDR2 YYREEE (reference sequence). The CDR3 contains 19 residues. CDR3 amino acids: CASSLPLGLAGESTDTQYF. The CDR3 coding sequence is TGTGCCAGCAGCCTCCCCCTGGGACTAGCGGGCGAAAGCACAGATACGCAGTATTTT.

The chain joins TRBV6-5 to TRBJ1-3, with unresolved D. Germline V CDR1 and CDR2: MNHEY, SVGAGI. V shed 7 bases and J shed 1 base, with 11 bases lying between them. This CDR3 comprises 14 residues. CDR3 in amino acids: CASIPVQSGNTIYF. The CDR3 region has the DNA TGTGCCAGCATCCCGGTTCAATCTGGAAACACCATATATTTT.

This chain connects TRBV10-1 to TRBJ1-1; no clear D. Germline CDR1 and CDR2: WNHNN and SYGVQD (reference sequence). V was shortened by 0 bases and J by 1 base, with 18 bases between the two germline ends. CDR3 length: 18 residues. CDR3 sequence: CASSESDYRWAPNTEAFF. CDR3 DNA: TGCGCCAGCAGTGAGTCTGATTATAGGTGGGCCCCGAACACTGAAGCTTTCTTT.

The rearrangement uses TRBV18 and TRBJ1-5; D gene uncertain. CDR1 is KGHSH, CDR2 LQKENI, per germline. This CDR3 is built from 12 residues. Trimming left V 6 bases short and J 4 bases short, with 7 bases between. The CDR3 region is CASSGRNQPQHF. The CDR3 nucleotides read TGTGCCAGCTCGGGGAGAAATCAGCCCCAGCATTTT.

The rearrangement links TRBV28 to TRBJ1-3, with TRBD1 matching over 9 bases. Trimming cost V 5 bases and J 2 bases; bases outside gene matches: 4. This CDR3 has 15 amino acids. Looked up from germline, CDR1 is MDHEN and CDR2 is SYDVKM. The CDR3 nucleotides are TGTGCCAGCAGTATCGGGGACAGGGCTGGAAACACCATATATTTT. This encodes CASSIGDRAGNTIYF.

This clone was counted a single time. The chain uses TRBV19 and TRBJ1-1; the D is unclear. CDR1 LNHDA and CDR2 SQIVND come from the germline V gene (reference sequence). Trimming shortened V by 7 bases and J by 4 bases, and 16 bases separated the two germline ends. This CDR3 is 14 amino acids long. The CDR3 region has the DNA TGTGCCAGTACTCGGACTGAAAGAGGCACTGAAGCTTTCTTT. Translation: CASTRTERGTEAFF.

The rearrangement uses TRBV6-1 and TRBJ2-7; D is ambiguous. The CDR3 spans 14 residues. V gave up 2 bases and J gave up 0 bases, with 8 bases separating them. Germline V gene lookup returns CDR1 MNHNS and CDR2 SASEGT. The CDR3 region has the DNA TGTGCCAGCAGTGAATATGGCCCCTCCTACGAGCAGTACTTC. Protein sequence: CASSEYGPSYEQYF.

This chain uses TRBV6-1 with TRBJ1-2; 7 bases agree with TRBD1. The germline CDR1 and CDR2 sequences are MNHNS and SASEGT. V lost 4 bases, J lost 8 bases, and 13 bases stayed unmatched. The CDR3 totals 15 residues. CDR3 nucleotides: TGTGCCAGCAGTGGTGGCAGGGGGGTCGTGGAGGGCTACACCTTC. This sequence encodes CASSGGRGVVEGYTF.

V gene TRBV10-3 combines with J gene TRBJ2-5, with 10 bases fitting TRBD2. Germline trimming cut 7 bases from V and 2 bases from J; bases unmatched to any gene: 1. The CDR3 extends over 13 amino acids. CDR1 and CDR2 (germline): ENHRY, SYGVKD. CDR3 bases: TGTGCCATCAAACTAGCGGGGCAAGAGACCCAGTACTTC. It encodes CAIKLAGQETQYF.

The chain couples TRBV10-1 to TRBJ1-2; tentative D call: TRBD1 (5 bases). From germline, CDR1 is WNHNN and CDR2 SYGVQD (reference sequence). Trimming left V 9 bases short and J 4 bases short, with 18 bases between. The CDR3 runs 14 residues. In nucleotides, the CDR3 is TGCGCCAGTGGGAGGGGCAGGATCCTCTATGGCTACACCTTC. It codes for CASGRGRILYGYTF.

This chain links TRBV5-1 with TRBJ2-7; 9 nucleotides line up with TRBD1. J lost 6 bases, V lost 0 bases, and 7 bases had no gene match. Per the germline V gene, CDR1 is SGHRS and CDR2 is YFSETQ. This CDR3 is 15 amino acids long. Here the CDR3 reads CASSLGDREISEQYF. The CDR3 DNA sequence: TGCGCCAGCAGCTTGGGGGACAGGGAAATCTCCGAGCAGTACTTC.

The sample holds one count of this clone. The V call is TRBV7-6, the J call TRBJ1-1, with TRBD1 as a possible D gene (5 bases). Germline assignment: CDR1 SGHVS and CDR2 FNYEAQ. V was shortened by 1 base and J by 4 bases, with 10 bases between the two germline ends. This CDR3 contains 14 residues. As DNA, the CDR3 is TGTGCCAGCAGCTTAGGTCAGGGTAGCACTGAAGCTTTCTTT. Encoded protein: CASSLGQGSTEAFF.

J is TRBJ2-3 and V is TRBV5-1; 8 bases align to TRBD1. The CDR3 loop spans 14 amino acids. Germline CDR1 is SGHRS and CDR2 is YFSETQ. Trimming took 3 bases from V and 3 from J; bases not matched to a gene: 3. The CDR3 DNA reads TGCGCCAGCAGCTCAGGGGGCAGTACAGATACGCAGTATTTT. Its translation is CASSSGGSTDTQYF.

The CDR3 bases are TGCGCCAGCAGCAGGACTAGCGGCAATGAGCAGTTCTTC. Translation gives CASSRTSGNEQFF. This chain joins TRBV5-1 and TRBJ2-1; 10 bases match TRBD2. This CDR3 region has 13 residues. V shed 4 bases, J shed 6 bases, and the junction held 1 base outside the gene matches. The germline V gene encodes CDR1 SGHRS and CDR2 YFSETQ.

The chain combines TRBV6-6 with TRBJ1-2, with 10 bases that match TRBD1. CDR1 is MNHNY and CDR2 is SVGAGI in the germline V gene (reference sequence). With 6 bases clipped from V and 7 bases from J, the junction kept 5 bases outside the gene matches. The CDR3 loop spans 13 amino acids. CDR3: CASSPTGGSGYTF. CDR3 DNA: TGTGCCAGCAGCCCGACAGGGGGCTCTGGCTACACCTTC.

V usage is TRBV10-2 and J usage is TRBJ1-2; D unclear. CDR3 length: 13 amino acids. Between the trimmed V and J ends, which lost 4 bases and 6 bases, there was a span of 12 bases. CDR1 and CDR2 from the germline V gene are WSHSY and SAAADI. In DNA form, the CDR3 reads TGCGCCAGCAGTGTTTCGCGTACTGATGGCTACACCTTC. Translation gives CASSVSRTDGYTF.

The chain carries TRBV5-4 and TRBJ2-7, with no clear D. Trimming removed 0 bases at V and 0 bases at J, with 7 bases between. Germline loops: CDR1 SGHNT, CDR2 YYREEE (reference sequence). The CDR3 covers 14 residues. The CDR3 sequence is CASSLDQRSYEQYF. The CDR3 DNA reads TGTGCCAGCAGCTTGGATCAGCGCTCCTACGAGCAGTACTTC. Combining the CDR3 with reference TRBV5-4 and TRBJ2-7 gives the whole variable domain ETGVTQSPTHLIKTRGQQVTLRCSSQSGHNTVSWYQQALGQGPQFIFQYYREEENGRGNFPPRFSGLQFPNYSSELNVNALELDDSALYLCASSLDQRSYEQYFGPGTRLTVT.

This chain uses TRBV6-1 with TRBJ2-1; 8 nucleotides agree with TRBD2. Germline CDR1 MNHNS, CDR2 SASEGT. V dropped 4 bases and J dropped 7; count of bases not matched to a gene: 6. The CDR3 totals 14 residues. CDR3 in amino acids: CASSVLAELNEQFF. The CDR3 DNA follows: TGTGCCAGCAGTGTACTAGCGGAACTTAATGAGCAGTTCTTC.

As concerns this clone: An end of the junction does not agree with germline; a read error may underlie this. This chain links TRBV7-2 with TRBJ2-7, with TRBD2 matching over 14 bases. Germline V gives CDR1 SGHTA, CDR2 FQGNSA. The CDR3 contains 13 residues. CDR3: CASSPRLAGGLSF. CDR3 bases: TGTGCCAGCAGCCCCCGACTAGCGGGAGGGCTCTCGTTC.

V gene TRBV15 combines with J gene TRBJ1-6, with 10 bases identical to TRBD1. Germline V lookup: CDR1 LNHNV, CDR2 YYDKDF (reference sequence). The CDR3 length is 16 residues. After removal of 0 bases from V and 13 bases from J, the junction contained 9 bases not matched to a gene. The chain's CDR3 is CATSRDELGTGAPLHF. CDR3 in DNA: TGTGCCACCAGCAGAGATGAGTTGGGGACAGGGGCTCCCCTCCACTTT.

This chain links TRBV7-9 with TRBJ2-7; no firm D call. CDR1 and CDR2 (germline): SEHNR, FQNEAQ (reference sequence). This CDR3 has 14 residues. V was clipped by 0 bases and J by 4 bases, with 10 bases between them. The CDR3 reads CASSLAGSAYEQYF. In nucleotides, the CDR3 is TGTGCCAGCAGCTTAGCCGGCAGCGCTTACGAGCAGTACTTC.

This chain uses TRBV4-2 with TRBJ2-3, with 7 bases lining up with TRBD2. This CDR3 contains 16 residues. Germline CDR1 and CDR2: LGHNA and YNFKEQ. V lost 1 base and J lost 1; bases outside the gene matches: 5. For the CDR3, the DNA is TGTGCCAGCAGCCAAGGCAGCGGGATACGCACAGATACGCAGTATTTT. Its protein is CASSQGSGIRTDTQYF.

The sample holds one count of this clone. V gene TRBV5-6 combines with J gene TRBJ1-1; TRBD1 is a possible D gene (5 bases). CDR3 size: 16 residues. CDR1 is SGHDT, CDR2 YYEEEE, per germline. V was pared by 4 bases and J by 4 bases, with 20 bases between. The CDR3 DNA reads TGTGCCAGCAGCGCGGGGCCCAAGTCGGGAGCCACTGAAGCTTTCTTT. Encoded protein: CASSAGPKSGATEAFF.